This entry describes one T cell receptor (beta chain). Its antigen remains unidentified. The data originate from a study of cytomegalovirus exposure and HLA in healthy donors. Study-wide context: A preliminary data release comprised 80 million or so unique TCRs obtained from HLA-typed donors.

PCR was performed using 60 Vbeta and 13 Jbeta primers. Repertoires were generated with immunoSEQ multiplex PCR, while TCRdb's copy carries only in-frame clones and drops some. In the table there are around 130,000 clones, approximately 81% of which are singletons. The CDR3 has 15 amino acids. Overall study findings and caveats: Follow-up analysis found HLA locus-dependent TCR association rates, highest for DRB1 and lowest for HLA-C. Most likely, a cluster of highly shared sequence variants arose as a sequencing artifact.

Material: PBMCs. This TCR came from a man younger than 35 in good health and CMV-seronegative. The chain couples TRBV21-1 to TRBJ1-2; the table names TRBD1, a call not compared with the DNA. TRBV21-1 is a recognized pseudogene. The CDR3 loop reads CASSPPAKGRDGYTF. CDR3 coding DNA: TGTGCCAGCAGCCCACCCGCGAAGGGCAGGGATGGCTACACCTTC.